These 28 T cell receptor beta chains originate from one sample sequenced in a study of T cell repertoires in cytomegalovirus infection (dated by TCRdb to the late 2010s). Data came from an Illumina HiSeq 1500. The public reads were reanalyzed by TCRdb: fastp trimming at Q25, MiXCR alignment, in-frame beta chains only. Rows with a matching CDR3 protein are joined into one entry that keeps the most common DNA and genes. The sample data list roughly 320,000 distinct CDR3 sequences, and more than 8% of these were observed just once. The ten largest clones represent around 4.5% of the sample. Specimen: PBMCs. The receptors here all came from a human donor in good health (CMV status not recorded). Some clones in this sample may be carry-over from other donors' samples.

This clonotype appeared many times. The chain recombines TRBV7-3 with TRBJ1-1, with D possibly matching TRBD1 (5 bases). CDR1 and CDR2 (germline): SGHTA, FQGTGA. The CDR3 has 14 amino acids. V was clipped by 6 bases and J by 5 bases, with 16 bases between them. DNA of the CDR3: TGTGCCAGCAGTTCATCCGGGACGATTACTGAAGCTTTCTTT. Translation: CASSSSGTITEAFF.

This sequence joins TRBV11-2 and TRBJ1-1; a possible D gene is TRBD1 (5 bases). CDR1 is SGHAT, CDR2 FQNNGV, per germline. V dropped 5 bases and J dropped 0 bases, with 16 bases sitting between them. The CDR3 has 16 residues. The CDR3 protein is CASSGRGMPMNTEAFF. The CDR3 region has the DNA TGTGCCAGCAGCGGCCGGGGGATGCCAATGAACACTGAAGCTTTCTTT.

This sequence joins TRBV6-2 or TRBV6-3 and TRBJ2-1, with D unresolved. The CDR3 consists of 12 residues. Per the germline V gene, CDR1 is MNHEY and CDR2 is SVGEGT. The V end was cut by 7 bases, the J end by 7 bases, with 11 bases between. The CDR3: CASKRFTNEQFF. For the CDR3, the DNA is TGTGCCAGCAAGAGGTTCACAAATGAGCAGTTCTTC.

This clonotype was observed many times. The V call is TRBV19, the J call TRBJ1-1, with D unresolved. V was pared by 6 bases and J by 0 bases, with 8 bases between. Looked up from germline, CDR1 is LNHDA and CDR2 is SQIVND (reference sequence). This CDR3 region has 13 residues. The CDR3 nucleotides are TGTGCCAGTAGAAGCAGGATGAACACTGAAGCTTTCTTT. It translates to CASRSRMNTEAFF.

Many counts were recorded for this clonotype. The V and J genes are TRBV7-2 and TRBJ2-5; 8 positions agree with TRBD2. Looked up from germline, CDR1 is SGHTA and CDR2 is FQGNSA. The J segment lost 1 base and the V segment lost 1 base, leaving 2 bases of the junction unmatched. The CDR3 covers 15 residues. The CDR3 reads CASSLDGRAQETQYF. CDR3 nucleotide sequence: TGTGCCAGCAGCTTAGACGGGAGGGCCCAAGAGACCCAGTACTTC.

This chain's CDR3 is CATSDWASGTAGELFF. CDR3 DNA sequence: TGTGCCACCAGTGATTGGGCTAGCGGGACGGCCGGGGAGCTGTTTTTT. The chain has TRBV24-1 and TRBJ2-2; TRBD2 aligns across 9 bases. The CDR3 runs to 16 residues. The germline gives CDR1 KGHDR, CDR2 SFDVKD. The junction had 6 bases not matched to a gene; V was cut back by 2 bases and J by 6 bases.

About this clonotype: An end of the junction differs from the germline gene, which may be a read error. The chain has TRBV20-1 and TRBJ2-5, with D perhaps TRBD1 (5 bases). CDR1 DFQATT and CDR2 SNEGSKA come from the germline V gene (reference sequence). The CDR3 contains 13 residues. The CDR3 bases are TGCAATGCTTCCTCAGGGATGGGAGAGACCCAGTACTTC. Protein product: CNASSGMGETQYF.

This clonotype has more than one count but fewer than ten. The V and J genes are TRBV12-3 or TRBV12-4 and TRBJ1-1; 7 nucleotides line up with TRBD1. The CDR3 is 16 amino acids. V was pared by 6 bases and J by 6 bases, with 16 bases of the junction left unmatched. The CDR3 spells CASSVTPGQTDPEAFF. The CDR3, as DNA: TGTGCCAGCAGCGTCACGCCGGGACAGACGGACCCTGAAGCTTTCTTT.

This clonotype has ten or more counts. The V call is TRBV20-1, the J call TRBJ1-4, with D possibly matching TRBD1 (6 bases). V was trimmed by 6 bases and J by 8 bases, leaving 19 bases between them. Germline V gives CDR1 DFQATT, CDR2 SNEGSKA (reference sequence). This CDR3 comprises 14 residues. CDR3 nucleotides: TGCAGTGCGGCCGGGACTCAGGGGAACGAAAAACTGTTTTTT. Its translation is CSAAGTQGNEKLFF.

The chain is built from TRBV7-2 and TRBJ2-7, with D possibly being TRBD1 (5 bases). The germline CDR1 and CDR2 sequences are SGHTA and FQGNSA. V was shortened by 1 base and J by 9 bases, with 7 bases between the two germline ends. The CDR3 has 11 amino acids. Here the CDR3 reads CASSLVTGQYF. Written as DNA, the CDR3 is TGTGCCAGCAGCTTAGTTACAGGGCAGTACTTC.

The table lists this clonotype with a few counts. CDR3 DNA: TGTGCCAGCAGTTTTGCGGGGTTTCTCACTGAAGCTTTCTTT. Translated, it gives CASSFAGFLTEAFF. V is TRBV28 and J is TRBJ1-1; D is undetermined. Germline CDR1 and CDR2: MDHEN and SYDVKM. The CDR3 loop spans 14 amino acids. The V gene lost 3 bases and the J gene lost 4 bases, with 12 bases spanning the gap.

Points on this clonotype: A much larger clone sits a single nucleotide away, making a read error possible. The DNA for the CDR3 is TGTGCCACCGCGGGGCGTAGTGAAAAACCGTTTTTT. Its translation is CATAGRSEKPFF. The chain combines TRBV28 with TRBJ1-4; maybe TRBD1 (5 bases). The CDR3 consists of 12 residues. CDR1 is MDHEN and CDR2 is SYDVKM in the germline V gene. The full variable domain, rest sourced from reference TRBV28 and TRBJ1-4, is DVKVTQSSRYLVKRTGEKVFLECVQDMDHENMFWYRQDPGLGLRLIYFSYDVKMKEKGDIPEGYSVSREKKERFSLILESASTNQTSMYLCATAGRSEKPFFGSGTQLSVL.

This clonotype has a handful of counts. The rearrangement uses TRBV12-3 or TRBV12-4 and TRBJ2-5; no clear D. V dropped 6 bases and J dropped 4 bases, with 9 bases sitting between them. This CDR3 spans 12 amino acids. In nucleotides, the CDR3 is TGTGCCAGCAGGGCCAGCGCAGAGACCCAGTACTTC. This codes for CASRASAETQYF.

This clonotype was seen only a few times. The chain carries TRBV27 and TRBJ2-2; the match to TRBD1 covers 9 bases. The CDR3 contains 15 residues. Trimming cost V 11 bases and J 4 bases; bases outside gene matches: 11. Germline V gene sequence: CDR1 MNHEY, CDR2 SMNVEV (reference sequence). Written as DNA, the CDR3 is TGTGCCCCCTCCTCCGGACAGGGGAGCACCGGGGAGCTGTTTTTT. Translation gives CAPSSGQGSTGELFF.

This chain's CDR3 is CSARGGLAGAEQYF. Here the CDR3 DNA reads TGCAGTGCTAGGGGAGGACTAGCGGGAGCCGAGCAGTACTTC. The chain joins TRBV20-1 to TRBJ2-7; 13 bases line up with TRBD2. The CDR3 has 14 amino acids. The germline V gene encodes CDR1 DFQATT and CDR2 SNEGSKA (reference sequence). V shed 3 bases and J 6 bases; nucleotides not matched to a gene: 5.

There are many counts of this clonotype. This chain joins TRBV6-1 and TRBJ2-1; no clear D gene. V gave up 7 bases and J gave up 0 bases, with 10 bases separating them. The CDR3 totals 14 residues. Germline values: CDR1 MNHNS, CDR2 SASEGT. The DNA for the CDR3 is TGTGCCAGCACACCCTTGGCCTCCTACAATGAGCAGTTCTTC. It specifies CASTPLASYNEQFF.

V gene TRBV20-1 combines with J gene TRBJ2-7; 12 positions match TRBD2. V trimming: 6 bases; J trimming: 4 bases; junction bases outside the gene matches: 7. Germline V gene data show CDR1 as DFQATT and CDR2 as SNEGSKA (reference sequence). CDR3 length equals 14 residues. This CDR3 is CSARLAGARYEQYF. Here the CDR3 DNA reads TGCAGTGCCAGACTAGCGGGAGCAAGGTACGAGCAGTACTTC.

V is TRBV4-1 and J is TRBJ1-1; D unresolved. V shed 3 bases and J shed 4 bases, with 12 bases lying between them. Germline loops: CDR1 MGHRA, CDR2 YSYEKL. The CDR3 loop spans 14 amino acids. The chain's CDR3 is CASSQVQSSTEAFF. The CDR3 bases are TGCGCCAGCAGCCAGGTTCAGAGCAGCACTGAAGCTTTCTTT.

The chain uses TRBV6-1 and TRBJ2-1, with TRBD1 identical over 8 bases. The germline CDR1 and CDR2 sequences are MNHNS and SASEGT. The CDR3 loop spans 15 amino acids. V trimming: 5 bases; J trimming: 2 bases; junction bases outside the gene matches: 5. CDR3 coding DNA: TGTGCCAGCAGTCGCAGGGGGCGAGCCTACAATGAGCAGTTCTTC. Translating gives CASSRRGRAYNEQFF.

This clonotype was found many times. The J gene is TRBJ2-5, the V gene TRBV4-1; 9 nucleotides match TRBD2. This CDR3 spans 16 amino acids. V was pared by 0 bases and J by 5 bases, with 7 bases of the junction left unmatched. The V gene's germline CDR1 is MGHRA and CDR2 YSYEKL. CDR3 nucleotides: TGCGCCAGCAGCCAAGATGCGGGAGGGTTCGGGGAGACCCAGTACTTC. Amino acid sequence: CASSQDAGGFGETQYF.

This CDR3 is CASSFMTATYEQYF. The CDR3 bases are TGTGCCAGCAGTTTTATGACGGCCACCTACGAGCAGTACTTC. The chain uses TRBV12-3 or TRBV12-4 and TRBJ2-7; no clear D gene. Trimming took off 3 bases at V and 2 bases at J, with 11 bases between the two ends. This CDR3 comprises 14 residues.

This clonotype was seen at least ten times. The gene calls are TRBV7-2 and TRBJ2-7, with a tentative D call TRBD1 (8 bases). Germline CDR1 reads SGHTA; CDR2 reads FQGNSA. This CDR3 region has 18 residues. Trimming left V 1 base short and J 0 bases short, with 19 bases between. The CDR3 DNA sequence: TGTGCCAGCAGCTTAGTAGGGGGGGACAGGCCGAGCTCCTACGAGCAGTACTTC. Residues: CASSLVGGDRPSSYEQYF.

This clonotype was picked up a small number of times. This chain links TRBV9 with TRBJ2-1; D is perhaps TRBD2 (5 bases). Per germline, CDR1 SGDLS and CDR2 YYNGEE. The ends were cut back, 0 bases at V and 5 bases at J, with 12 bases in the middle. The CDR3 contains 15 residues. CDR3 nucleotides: TGTGCCAGCAGCGTAGAGTCTAGCCCCCACAATGAGCAGTTCTTC. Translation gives CASSVESSPHNEQFF.

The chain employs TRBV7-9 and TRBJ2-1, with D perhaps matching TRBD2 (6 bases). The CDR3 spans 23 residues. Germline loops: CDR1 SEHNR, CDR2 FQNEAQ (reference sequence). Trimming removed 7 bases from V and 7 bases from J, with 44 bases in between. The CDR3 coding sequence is TGTGCCAGCACCTCCTTGTTGGTGGGCGTTCGGGACTCCCTTGATCGGGTTGAAAATGAGCAGTTCTTC. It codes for CASTSLLVGVRDSLDRVENEQFF.

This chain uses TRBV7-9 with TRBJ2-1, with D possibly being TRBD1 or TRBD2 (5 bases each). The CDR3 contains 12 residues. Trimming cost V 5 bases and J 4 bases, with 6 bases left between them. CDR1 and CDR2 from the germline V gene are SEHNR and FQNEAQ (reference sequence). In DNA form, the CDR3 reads TGTGCCAGCAGCGAGGGGTACAATGAGCAGTTCTTC. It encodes CASSEGYNEQFF.

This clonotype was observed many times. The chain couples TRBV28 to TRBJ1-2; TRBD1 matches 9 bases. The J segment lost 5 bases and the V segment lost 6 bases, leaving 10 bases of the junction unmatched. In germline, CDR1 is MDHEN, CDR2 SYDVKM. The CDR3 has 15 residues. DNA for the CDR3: TGTGCCAGCAGCTCCCCATGGACAGGGGCATATGGCTACACCTTC. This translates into CASSSPWTGAYGYTF.

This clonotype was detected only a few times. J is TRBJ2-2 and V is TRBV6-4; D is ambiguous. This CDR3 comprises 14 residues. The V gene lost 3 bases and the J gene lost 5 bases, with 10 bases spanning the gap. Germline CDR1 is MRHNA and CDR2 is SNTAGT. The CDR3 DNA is TGTGCCAGCAGTGAGGAGTTAGATACCGGGGAGCTGTTTTTT. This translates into CASSEELDTGELFF.

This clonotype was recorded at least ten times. CDR3 in DNA: TGTGCCAGCAGCCGGGGCCTGAATGAAAAACTGTTTTTT. It yields the protein CASSRGLNEKLFF. The chain employs TRBV4-2 and TRBJ1-4, with D perhaps matching TRBD1 (5 bases). V shed 4 bases and J shed 5 bases, with 8 bases lying between them. CDR1 and CDR2 (germline): LGHNA, YNFKEQ. The CDR3 extends over 13 amino acids.